The 30 T cell receptor beta chains presented below share a single source sample, sequenced in a study of cytomegalovirus exposure and HLA in healthy donors. With 60 Vbeta and 13 Jbeta primers, the PCR was carried out. Profiling relied on immunoSEQ multiplex PCR, and the TCRdb table lists in-frame clones only, not all of them. Here the sample spans approximately 150,000 clones, 73% being singletons. The sample taken for sequencing was PBMCs. The receptors come from a woman aged 18-30 years in good health and CMV-seropositive.

The rearrangement uses TRBV19 and TRBJ1-6, with 9 bases aligning to TRBD1. Germline V gene sequence: CDR1 LNHDA, CDR2 SQIVND (reference sequence). The CDR3 contains 16 residues. V shed 6 bases, J shed 10 bases, and the junction held 13 bases outside the gene matches. The CDR3 here is CASSPKPGQGRSPLHF. DNA of the CDR3: TGTGCCAGTAGCCCAAAGCCGGGACAGGGTCGGTCACCCCTCCACTTT.

A few counts support this clone. The chain carries TRBV29-1 and TRBJ1-1; TRBD1 might be the D (5 bases). V was shortened by 2 bases and J by 11 bases, with 9 bases between the two germline ends. This CDR3 comprises 10 residues. Germline V CDR1 and CDR2: SQVTM, ANQGSEA. CDR3 protein: CSVELGDAFF. CDR3 DNA: TGCAGCGTTGAACTAGGGGATGCTTTCTTT. Combining the CDR3 with reference TRBV29-1 and TRBJ1-1 gives the whole variable domain SAVISQKPSRDICQRGTSLTIQCQVDSQVTMMFWYRQQPGQSLTLIATANQGSEATYESGFVIDKFPISRPNLTFSTLTVSNMSPEDSSIYLCSVELGDAFFGQGTRLTVV.

The sample holds one count of this clone. The chain combines TRBV10-3 with TRBJ1-2, with D perhaps matching TRBD1 (6 bases). The length of the CDR3 is 14 residues. Trimming removed 9 bases from V and 2 bases from J, with 16 bases in between. CDR1 is ENHRY and CDR2 is SYGVKD in the germline V gene. In nucleotides, the CDR3 is TGTGCCATAGGGGGGGACGGGGAAAACTATGGCTACACCTTC. Translating gives CAIGGDGENYGYTF.

The table lists this clone with a count of one. The chain uses TRBV7-9 and TRBJ2-7; 13 nucleotides agree with TRBD2. The CDR3 has 19 amino acids. The germline V gene encodes CDR1 SEHNR and CDR2 FQNEAQ (reference sequence). The J segment lost 1 base and the V segment lost 4 bases, leaving 13 bases of the junction unmatched. The DNA for the CDR3 is TGTGCCAGCAGCTCCAGCGGAGGAACTAGCGGGGGGGCATCCTACGAGCAGTACTTC. This encodes CASSSSGGTSGGASYEQYF.

The rearrangement joins TRBV4-2 to TRBJ2-7; TRBD1 might be the D (6 bases). The CDR3 loop spans 12 amino acids. V was cut by 2 bases and J by 6 bases, with 8 bases left in between. Germline CDR1 reads LGHNA; CDR2 reads YNFKEQ. The CDR3 DNA is TGTGCCAGCAGCCAAACAGGGATCGAGCAGTACTTC. It is translated as CASSQTGIEQYF.

V gene TRBV6-7 combines with J gene TRBJ1-4; D not resolved. TRBV6-7 is classed as an ORF, of uncertain function. This CDR3 has 10 amino acids. V was clipped by 10 bases and J by 12 bases, with 12 bases between them. The CDR3 coding sequence is TGTGCCACCCGACTTAATGAACTGTTTTTT. Its protein product is CATRLNELFF.

This clone was seen just once. The chain uses TRBV4-3 and TRBJ2-7; TRBD1 matches 11 bases. The V gene's germline CDR1 is LGHNA and CDR2 YSLEER. The CDR3 covers 17 residues. Trimming took 0 bases from V and 4 from J; bases not matched to a gene: 8. CDR3 DNA sequence: TGCGCCAGCAGCCAAGAAATGCCGGGACAGGGGGATTACGAGCAGTACTTC. Protein sequence: CASSQEMPGQGDYEQYF.

A few counts support this clone. Written as DNA, the CDR3 is TGCGCCAGCAGCTTGGGAGATTCAGGGGGAAGGAAAGCTTTCTTT. Its protein product is CASSLGDSGGRKAFF. The chain has TRBV5-1 and TRBJ1-1; 7 bases line up with TRBD1. With V trimmed by 0 bases and J by 9 bases, 11 bases remained unmatched. CDR1 and CDR2 from the germline V gene are SGHRS and YFSETQ. This CDR3 region has 15 residues.

This clone was seen once. The gene calls are TRBV4-1 and TRBJ2-5, with D perhaps matching TRBD2 (6 bases). Germline V gives CDR1 MGHRA, CDR2 YSYEKL. The CDR3 covers 15 residues. Trimming shortened V by 4 bases and J by 2 bases, and 14 bases separated the two germline ends. CDR3 in DNA: TGCGCCAGCAGCCTCCTCCCGGGGACTCAAGAGACCCAGTACTTC. Translating gives CASSLLPGTQETQYF.

This clone was counted a few times. Different DNA sequences within this sample yield the same CDR3. This rearrangement joins TRBV5-4 to TRBJ1-1; no definite D call. Germline CDR1 and CDR2: SGHNT and YYREEE (reference sequence). The CDR3 runs to 13 residues. V shed 2 bases and J shed 4 bases, with 9 bases lying between them. The CDR3 region has the DNA TGTGCCAGCAGCTTAGGCCGGGGCACTGAAGCTTTCTTT. This encodes CASSLGRGTEAFF.

J is TRBJ2-2 and V is TRBV2, with TRBD1 matching over 7 bases. V lost 2 bases and J lost 8; bases outside the gene matches: 5. The CDR3 length is 14 residues. Germline V gene lookup returns CDR1 SNHLY and CDR2 FYNNEI. CDR3: CASSEWDSQGELFF. CDR3 sequence (DNA): TGTGCCAGCAGTGAATGGGACAGCCAAGGGGAGCTGTTTTTT. The complete variable domain, with remaining parts taken from reference TRBV2 and TRBJ2-2, reads EPEVTQTPSHQVTQMGQEVILRCVPISNHLYFYWYRQILGQKVEFLVSFYNNEISEKSEIFDDQFSVERPDGSNFTLKIRSTKLEDSAMYFCASSEWDSQGELFFGEGSRLTVL.

The chain employs TRBV6-5 and TRBJ1-2; TRBD1 matches 11 bases. Germline V gene sequence: CDR1 MNHEY, CDR2 SVGAGI. This CDR3 contains 15 residues. The V and J ends lost 0 bases and 8 bases, in that order; junction bases with no gene match: 5. CDR3 sequence (DNA): TGTGCCAGCAGTTACTCCGGACAGGGGGCGAGAGGCTACACCTTC. Translated, it gives CASSYSGQGARGYTF.

This chain joins TRBV2 and TRBJ2-7, with 8 bases that match TRBD1. The junction had 3 bases not matched to a gene; V was cut back by 5 bases and J by 3 bases. Germline values: CDR1 SNHLY, CDR2 FYNNEI. The CDR3 contains 13 residues. The chain's CDR3 is CASSYTGGYEQYF. The CDR3, as DNA: TGTGCCAGCAGTTACACAGGGGGCTACGAGCAGTACTTC.

The chain joins TRBV25-1 to TRBJ1-3; D remains ambiguous. The CDR3 sequence is 16 residues long. V shed 3 bases and J shed 0 bases, with 12 bases lying between them. The germline CDR1 and CDR2 sequences are MGHDK and SYGVNS. DNA for the CDR3: TGTGCCAGCAGTGAGGGCTGGATAAGCTCTGGAAACACCATATATTTT. Translated, it gives CASSEGWISSGNTIYF.

This sequence joins TRBV30 and TRBJ1-2; 8 bases are a match to TRBD1. The germline gives CDR1 GTSNPN, CDR2 SVGIG (reference sequence). The CDR3 has 15 amino acids. V was pared by 2 bases and J by 4 bases, with 9 bases of the junction left unmatched. The CDR3 here is CAWSRGQGPRYGYTF. The CDR3 DNA is TGTGCCTGGAGTAGAGGACAGGGCCCCCGCTATGGCTACACCTTC. The full variable domain, its missing parts supplied by reference TRBV30 and TRBJ1-2, is SQTIHQWPATLVQPVGSPLSLECTVEGTSNPNLYWYRQAAGRGLQLLFYSVGIGQISSEVPQNLSASRPQDRQFILSSKKLLLSDSGFYLCAWSRGQGPRYGYTFGSGTRLTVV.

In its sample, this clone was seen once. The V and J genes are TRBV9 and TRBJ2-1, with 8 bases that match TRBD2. The CDR3 contains 14 residues. V shed 5 bases, J shed 6 bases, and the junction held 7 bases outside the gene matches. Germline V CDR1 and CDR2: SGDLS, YYNGEE. The CDR3 protein is CASSIAGIFNEQFF. CDR3 coding DNA: TGTGCCAGCAGTATAGCGGGAATCTTCAATGAGCAGTTCTTC.

CDR3 region: CASSPPPHRASGNTIYF. DNA for the CDR3: TGTGCCAGCAGTCCACCCCCCCACAGGGCGTCTGGAAACACCATATATTTT. This chain links TRBV21-1 with TRBJ1-3; the table's D call, TRBD1, was not checked against the DNA. TRBV21-1 represents a pseudogene. The CDR3 totals 17 residues.

The chain carries TRBV11-2 and TRBJ2-1, with 7 bases fitting TRBD1. Germline V gene lookup returns CDR1 SGHAT and CDR2 FQNNGV. V shed 2 bases and J 9 bases; nucleotides not matched to a gene: 4. The CDR3 length is 13 residues. As DNA, the CDR3 is TGTGCCAGCAGCTTAACAGGGGCAGGTGAGCAGTTCTTC. Protein sequence: CASSLTGAGEQFF.

The V call is TRBV4-1, the J call TRBJ2-5; tentatively, D is TRBD1 (5 bases). The CDR3 is made up of 15 amino acids. V was pared by 3 bases and J by 1 base, with 12 bases between. CDR1 is MGHRA, CDR2 YSYEKL, per germline. The CDR3 spells CASSHKSDSQETQYF. In DNA, the CDR3 is TGCGCCAGCAGCCACAAAAGTGACAGCCAAGAGACCCAGTACTTC.

The chain links TRBV21-1 to TRBJ2-3; TRBD1 was called by the table and not checked on the DNA. TRBV21-1 is reported as a pseudogene. The CDR3 covers 16 residues. DNA of the CDR3: TGTGCCAGCATCCCGTTTCCGGGACAGGGACCAGATACGCAGTATTTT. It encodes CASIPFPGQGPDTQYF.

The chain employs TRBV10-1 and TRBJ1-2; a weak D match, TRBD1 (6 bases). Germline loops: CDR1 WNHNN, CDR2 SYGVQD (reference sequence). CDR3 length equals 13 residues. Trimming cost V 4 bases and J 4 bases, with 10 bases left between them. CDR3 residues: CASSVQGSYGYTF. The DNA for the CDR3 is TGCGCCAGCAGTGTGCAGGGGAGCTATGGCTACACCTTC.

This chain joins TRBV27 and TRBJ2-7; TRBD2 aligns across 8 bases. CDR1 and CDR2 from the germline V gene are MNHEY and SMNVEV (reference sequence). This CDR3 has 15 amino acids. The trim removed 6 bases at V and 2 bases at J, leaving 9 bases unmatched. The CDR3 region has the DNA TGTGCCAGCAGCTCAGGGGTAGCGGGGACCTACGAGCAGTACTTC. Protein: CASSSGVAGTYEQYF.

On this clone: One end of the junction does not line up with germline, which may come from a read error. V is TRBV7-9 and J is TRBJ1-4; no clear D gene. CDR1 and CDR2 (germline): SEHNR, FQNEAQ (reference sequence). This CDR3 is built from 12 residues. The CDR3 loop is CSSSNRGEKLFF. CDR3 bases: TGTTCCAGCAGTAATAGAGGGGAAAAACTGTTTTTT.

This clone was detected once. V gene TRBV2 combines with J gene TRBJ2-2; D possibly corresponds to TRBD2 (5 bases). There are 12 residues in the CDR3. Germline CDR1 and CDR2: SNHLY and FYNNEI. Trimming pared 8 bases from V and 1 base from J, leaving 5 bases between. The CDR3 region is CASRENTGELFF. Here the CDR3 DNA reads TGTGCCAGCCGGGAGAACACCGGGGAGCTGTTTTTT.

This clone has a handful of counts. This chain joins TRBV12-5 and TRBJ1-1, with a tentative D call TRBD1 (6 bases). The germline V gene has CDR1 LGHNT and CDR2 FRNRAP. The V gene lost 3 bases and the J gene lost 2 bases, with 7 bases spanning the gap. The CDR3 contains 13 residues. DNA of the CDR3: TGTGCTAGTGGTTTAGGGGGAAACACTGAAGCTTTCTTT. Its translation: CASGLGGNTEAFF.

The gene calls are TRBV28 and TRBJ1-1; tentatively, D is TRBD1 (6 bases). This CDR3 contains 14 residues. V gave up 4 bases and J gave up 7 bases, with 16 bases separating them. In germline, CDR1 is MDHEN, CDR2 SYDVKM. CDR3 in amino acids: CASSSLQGTGEAFF. Written as DNA, the CDR3 is TGTGCCAGCAGTTCCCTACAGGGCACAGGTGAAGCTTTCTTT.

In its sample, this clone ranks as medium-sized. The chain couples TRBV6-4 to TRBJ2-1, with a weak D call TRBD1 (5 bases). V lost 0 bases, J lost 5 bases, and 5 bases lay in between. The CDR3 contains 13 residues. Looked up from germline, CDR1 is MRHNA and CDR2 is SNTAGT. CDR3 DNA: TGTGCCAGCAGTGACTCGGACAACAATGAGCAGTTCTTC. Translation gives CASSDSDNNEQFF.

The genes are TRBV10-3 and TRBJ2-1, with 8 bases fitting TRBD2. The length of the CDR3 is 15 residues. V dropped 3 bases and J dropped 5; count of bases not matched to a gene: 6. Germline lookup yields CDR1 ENHRY and CDR2 SYGVKD. The CDR3: CAISDTRRGDNEQFF. The CDR3 coding sequence is TGTGCCATCAGTGATACACGGCGGGGGGACAATGAGCAGTTCTTC.

This clone was counted only a few times. The chain employs TRBV10-3 and TRBJ2-3, with 7 bases that match TRBD2. The CDR3 is 15 amino acids. The V gene's germline CDR1 is ENHRY and CDR2 SYGVKD. V trimming: 10 bases; J trimming: 2 bases; junction bases outside the gene matches: 12. As DNA, the CDR3 is TGTGCCACGACCTCCCAACTAGCGTCCACAGATACGCAGTATTTT. It is translated as CATTSQLASTDTQYF.

This rearrangement joins TRBV6-6 to TRBJ2-5; D is unclear. In germline, CDR1 is MNHNY, CDR2 SVGAGI (reference sequence). V lost 5 bases and J lost 9, with 13 bases in between. The CDR3 sequence is 12 residues long. CDR3 DNA: TGTGCCAGCAGTAACCAGGAAACGGCCCAGTACTTC. Its translation is CASSNQETAQYF.